Detailed here is one TCR beta chain. Its cognate antigen is unknown. This record belongs to a study of cytomegalovirus exposure and HLA in healthy donors. When sampled, the donors appeared nominally healthy, though they likely had unrecorded immune exposures. General study results and limits: An analysis was carried out at a later point. It showed that HLA-associated TCR beta chains were more clonally expanded than equally common non-associated chains. A later analysis associated 15,000 to 20,000 TCR beta sequences with HLA alleles at a 0.05 false discovery rate.

Germline loops: CDR1 SGHTA, CDR2 FQGTGA. This CDR3 region has 14 residues. The V and J ends lost 4 bases and 6 bases, in that order; junction bases with no gene match: 3. PCR employed 60 Vbeta and 13 Jbeta primers. Measured with immunoSEQ multiplex PCR; TCRdb has only the in-frame clones, and not every one. The table lists 150,000 to 200,000 clones, approximately 80% of them singletons. The genes are TRBV7-3 and TRBJ2-1; 10 bases agree with TRBD2. The clonotype was recovered from a woman aged 40 to 50 in good health and CMV-seronegative. Sequencing input: PBMCs. The CDR3: CASSSSGSTNEQFF. CDR3 in DNA: TGTGCCAGCAGCTCTAGCGGGAGTACCAATGAGCAGTTCTTC.